The next 6 T cell receptor beta chains were all read from a single sample in a study of regulatory T cells in long-lasting Graves disease. To make TCR beta libraries, researchers used iRepertoire HTBI primers and Arm-PCR of CDR3 regions. TCRdb reprocessed the multiplex PCR reads via MiXCR and lists one record per CDR3 protein. Of under 300,000 distinct CDR3 sequences in the sample, about 19% were seen once. Documented time point: newly diagnosed GD, antithyroid drugs for less than 3 months. PBMC-derived RNA was used for the TCR library. This sample comprised peripheral blood mononuclear cells (PBMCs), obtained at new diagnosis, from a patient treated with antithyroid drugs. The receptors stem from a female donor with Graves disease.

Notes on this clonotype: At one end, the junction sequence differs from germline, possibly due to a read error. This chain joins TRBV18 and TRBJ2-5; 7 bases are shared with TRBD2. Germline V gene lookup returns CDR1 KGHSH and CDR2 LQKENI. CDR3 length equals 15 residues. CDR3 sequence: CASSPKLANQEIQYF. The CDR3 DNA reads TGTGCCAGCTCACCTAAACTAGCGAACCAAGAGATCCAGTACTTC.

This clonotype was seen many times. V and J are TRBV19 and TRBJ2-3; the match to TRBD2 covers 9 bases. The CDR3 runs 17 residues. Germline trimming cut 3 bases from V and 2 bases from J; bases unmatched to any gene: 9. The V gene's germline CDR1 is LNHDA and CDR2 SQIVND (reference sequence). The CDR3 coding sequence is TGTGCCAGTAGTATGGCGGTTAGCGGGAGTTCCACAGATACGCAGTATTTT. This translates into CASSMAVSGSSTDTQYF.

This clonotype was counted at least ten times. J is TRBJ2-5 and V is TRBV10-3; TRBD2 matches 8 bases. The CDR3 runs 16 residues. Germline V gene lookup returns CDR1 ENHRY and CDR2 SYGVKD. The J segment lost 5 bases and the V segment lost 6 bases, leaving 14 bases of the junction unmatched. The CDR3 loop reads CAIREDIAGTRETQYF. The CDR3 bases are TGTGCCATCAGGGAAGATATAGCGGGGACCCGGGAGACCCAGTACTTC.

The rearrangement joins TRBV11-2 to TRBJ1-2; 7 positions match TRBD1. CDR1 SGHAT and CDR2 FQNNGV come from the germline V gene. The CDR3 length is 12 residues. V lost 6 bases and J lost 8; bases outside the gene matches: 6. In DNA, the CDR3 is TGTGCCAGCAGGGGGGACAGAAACGGCTACACCTTC. The encoded protein is CASRGDRNGYTF.

This clonotype has a single count. This may be a read error: a much more frequent sequence differs by one nucleotide. This rearrangement joins TRBV6-5 to TRBJ1-5; 7 nucleotides agree with TRBD1. The CDR3 runs to 14 residues. Germline CDR1 is MNHEY and CDR2 is SVGAGI. CDR3 nucleotides: TGTGCCGGCAGTTATATAGGGGGCGGCCAGCCCCAGCATTTT. This encodes CAGSYIGGGQPQHF.

On this clonotype itself: A clone one base away is much larger, so this may be a read error. J is TRBJ2-1 and V is TRBV20-1; 10 bases are a match to TRBD2. This CDR3 spans 14 amino acids. V gave up 4 bases and J gave up 10 bases; unmatched junction bases: 10. Per the germline V gene, CDR1 is DFQATT and CDR2 is SNEGSKA (reference sequence). This CDR3 reads CSATASGRNYEQFF. DNA for the CDR3: TGCAGTGCTACGGCTAGCGGGAGAAACTACGAGCAGTTCTTC.